One and the same sample provided the 3 T cell receptor beta chains below, sequenced in a study of shared clonotypes between healthy human individuals. Measured with immunoSEQ multiplex PCR; TCRdb has only the in-frame clones, and not every one. The sample has about 680,000 clones; around 73% are singletons. The sequenced material came from memory CD4+ T cells sorted from blood. Specified subset: CD45RA-negative fraction. These receptors were obtained from a woman under 40 in good health.

The chain employs TRBV29-1 and TRBJ1-2; 9 nucleotides agree with TRBD1. The junction had 11 bases not matched to a gene; V was cut back by 7 bases and J by 8 bases. The CDR3 contains 13 residues. CDR1 is SQVTM and CDR2 is ANQGSEA in the germline V gene. The CDR3 DNA follows: TGCAGCGATCGGACAGGGGATACTATGGGCTACACCTTC. This encodes CSDRTGDTMGYTF. Based on the CDR3 plus reference TRBV29-1 and TRBJ1-2, the full variable domain is SAVISQKPSRDICQRGTSLTIQCQVDSQVTMMFWYRQQPGQSLTLIATANQGSEATYESGFVIDKFPISRPNLTFSTLTVSNMSPEDSSIYLCSDRTGDTMGYTFGSGTRLTVV.

The chain carries TRBV5-1 and TRBJ2-1, with 7 bases matching TRBD1. Germline assignment: CDR1 SGHRS and CDR2 YFSETQ. This CDR3 is 15 amino acids long. V lost 0 bases, J lost 5 bases, and 5 bases stayed unmatched. The CDR3 protein is CASSLADRDNNEQFF. CDR3 DNA sequence: TGCGCCAGCAGCTTGGCCGACAGGGACAACAATGAGCAGTTCTTC.

The DNA for the CDR3 is TGTGCCAGCAGTGATCCCAGCGGCAATCAGCCCCAGCATTTT. Translated, it gives CASSDPSGNQPQHF. The rearrangement joins TRBV6-1 to TRBJ1-5; no definite D call. With 3 bases removed from V and 2 bases from J, the gap between germline ends came to 8 bases. CDR1 is MNHNS and CDR2 is SASEGT in the germline V gene. CDR3 length equals 14 residues.